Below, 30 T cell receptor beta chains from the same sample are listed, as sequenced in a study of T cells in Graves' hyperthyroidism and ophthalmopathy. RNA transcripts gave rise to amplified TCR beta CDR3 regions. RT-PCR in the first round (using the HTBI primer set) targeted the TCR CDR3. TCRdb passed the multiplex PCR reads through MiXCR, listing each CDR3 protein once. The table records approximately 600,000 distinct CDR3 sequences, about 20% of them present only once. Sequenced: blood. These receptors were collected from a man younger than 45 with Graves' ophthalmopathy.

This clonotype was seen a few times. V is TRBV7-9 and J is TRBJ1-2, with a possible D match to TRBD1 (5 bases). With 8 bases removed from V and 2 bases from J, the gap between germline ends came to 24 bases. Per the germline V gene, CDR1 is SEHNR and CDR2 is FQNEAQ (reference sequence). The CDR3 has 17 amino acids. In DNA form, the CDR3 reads TGTGCCAGCGATCCCGCGGGAGAGGTCGGGGGGAACTATGGCTACACCTTC. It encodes CASDPAGEVGGNYGYTF.

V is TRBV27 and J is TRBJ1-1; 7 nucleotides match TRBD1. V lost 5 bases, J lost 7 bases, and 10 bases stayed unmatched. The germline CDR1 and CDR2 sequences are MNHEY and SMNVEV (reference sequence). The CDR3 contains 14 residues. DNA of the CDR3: TGTGCCAGCAGTCCAGGGACAGCACTACTTGAAGCTTTCTTT. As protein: CASSPGTALLEAFF.

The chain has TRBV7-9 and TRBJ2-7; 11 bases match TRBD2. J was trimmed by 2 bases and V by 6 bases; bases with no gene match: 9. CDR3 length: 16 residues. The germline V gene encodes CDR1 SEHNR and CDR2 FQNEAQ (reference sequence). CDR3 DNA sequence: TGTGCCAGCAGGAACACCGGGACTAGCGGAGCCTACGAGCAGTACTTC. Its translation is CASRNTGTSGAYEQYF.

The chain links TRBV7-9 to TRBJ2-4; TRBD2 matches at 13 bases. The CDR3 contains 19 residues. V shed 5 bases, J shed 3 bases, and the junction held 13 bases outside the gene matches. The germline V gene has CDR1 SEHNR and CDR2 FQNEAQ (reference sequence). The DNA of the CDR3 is TGTGCCAGCAGCCCCGGACTAGCGGGAGATCTTGGACACAAAAACATTCAGTACTTC. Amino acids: CASSPGLAGDLGHKNIQYF. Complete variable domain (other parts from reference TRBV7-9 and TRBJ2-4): DTGVSQNPRHKITKRGQNVTFRCDPISEHNRLYWYRQTLGQGPEFLTYFQNEAQLEKSRLLSDRFSAERPKGSFSTLEIQRTEQGDSAMYLCASSPGLAGDLGHKNIQYFGAGTRLSVL.

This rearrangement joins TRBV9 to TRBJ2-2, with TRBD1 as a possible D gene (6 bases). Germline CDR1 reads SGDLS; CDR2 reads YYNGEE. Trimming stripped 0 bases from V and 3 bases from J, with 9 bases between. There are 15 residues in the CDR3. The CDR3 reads CASSVEGVYTGELFF. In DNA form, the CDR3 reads TGTGCCAGCAGCGTAGAGGGGGTTTACACCGGGGAGCTGTTTTTT.

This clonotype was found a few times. This chain's CDR3 is CASSPQTGPSWEQYF. CDR3 coding DNA: TGTGCCAGCAGTCCCCAGACAGGGCCCTCTTGGGAGCAGTACTTC. The chain links TRBV12-3 or TRBV12-4 to TRBJ2-7; 7 bases map to TRBD1. The CDR3 is 15 residues long. V shed 5 bases and J 7 bases; nucleotides not matched to a gene: 14.

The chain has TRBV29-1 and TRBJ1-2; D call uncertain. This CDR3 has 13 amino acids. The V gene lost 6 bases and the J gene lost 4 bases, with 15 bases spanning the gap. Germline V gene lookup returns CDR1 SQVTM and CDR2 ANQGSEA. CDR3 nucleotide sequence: TGCAGCGTCGTCGTCCCGGCGGGCTATGGCTACACCTTC. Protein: CSVVVPAGYGYTF.

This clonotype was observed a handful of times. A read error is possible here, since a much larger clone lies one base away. CDR3 loop: CASSGASSYEQYF. The CDR3 DNA reads TGTGCCAGCAGTGGGGCCAGCTCCTACGAGCAGTACTTC. The chain combines TRBV25-1 with TRBJ2-7; D unresolved. The V and J ends lost 4 bases and 0 bases respectively, with 7 bases between them. CDR1 and CDR2 from the germline V gene are MGHDK and SYGVNS. The CDR3 sequence is 13 residues long.

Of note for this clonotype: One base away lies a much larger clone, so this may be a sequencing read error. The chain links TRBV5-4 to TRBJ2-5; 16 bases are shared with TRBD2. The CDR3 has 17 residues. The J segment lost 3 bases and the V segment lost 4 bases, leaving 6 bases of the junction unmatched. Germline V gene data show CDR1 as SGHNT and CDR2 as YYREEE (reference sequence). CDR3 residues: CASSPGLAGGLEETQYF. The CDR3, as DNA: TGTGCCAGCAGCCCGGGACTAGCGGGAGGGCTGGAAGAGACCCAGTACTTC.

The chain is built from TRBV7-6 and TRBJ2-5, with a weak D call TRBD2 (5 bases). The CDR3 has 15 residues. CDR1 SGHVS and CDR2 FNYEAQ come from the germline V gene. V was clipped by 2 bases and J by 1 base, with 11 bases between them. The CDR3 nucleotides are TGTGCCAGCAGCTTAAAGGCGGAGGCCCAAGAGACCCAGTACTTC. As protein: CASSLKAEAQETQYF.

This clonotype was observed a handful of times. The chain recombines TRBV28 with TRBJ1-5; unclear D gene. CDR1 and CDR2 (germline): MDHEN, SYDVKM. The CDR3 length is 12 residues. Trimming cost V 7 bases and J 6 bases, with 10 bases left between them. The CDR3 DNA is TGTGCCAGCAATATTGCGCGTCAGCCCCAGCATTTT. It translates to CASNIARQPQHF.

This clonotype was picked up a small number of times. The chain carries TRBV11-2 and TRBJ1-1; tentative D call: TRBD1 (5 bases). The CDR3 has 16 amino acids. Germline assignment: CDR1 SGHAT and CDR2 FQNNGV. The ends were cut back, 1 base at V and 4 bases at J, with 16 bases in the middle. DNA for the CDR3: TGTGCCAGCAGCTTAGTAGCGGGCAGGGAGGGCACTGAAGCTTTCTTT. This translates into CASSLVAGREGTEAFF.

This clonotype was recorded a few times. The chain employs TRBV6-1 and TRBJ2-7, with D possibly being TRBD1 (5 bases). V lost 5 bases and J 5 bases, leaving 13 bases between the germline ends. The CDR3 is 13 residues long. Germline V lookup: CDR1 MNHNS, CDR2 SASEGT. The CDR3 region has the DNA TGTGCCAGCAGTACAGGTACTTCCAACGAGCAGTACTTC. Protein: CASSTGTSNEQYF.

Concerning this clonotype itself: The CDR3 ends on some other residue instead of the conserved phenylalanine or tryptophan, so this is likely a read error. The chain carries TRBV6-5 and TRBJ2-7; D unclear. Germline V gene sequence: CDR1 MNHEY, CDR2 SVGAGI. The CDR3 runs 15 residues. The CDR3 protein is CASSWRETGGYEQYL. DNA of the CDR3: TGCGCCAGCAGTTGGAGAGAGACTGGCGGCTACGAGCAGTACCTC.

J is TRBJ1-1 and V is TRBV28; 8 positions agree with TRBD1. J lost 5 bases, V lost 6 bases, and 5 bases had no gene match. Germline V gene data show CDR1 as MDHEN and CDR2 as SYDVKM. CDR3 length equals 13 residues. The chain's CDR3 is CASRWTGSTEAFF. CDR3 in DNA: TGTGCCAGCAGATGGACAGGGAGTACTGAAGCTTTCTTT.

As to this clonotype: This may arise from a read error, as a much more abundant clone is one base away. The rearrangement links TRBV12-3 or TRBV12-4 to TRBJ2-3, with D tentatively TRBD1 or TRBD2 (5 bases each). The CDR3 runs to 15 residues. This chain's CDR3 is CAGSRGSSGTDTQYF. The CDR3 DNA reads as TGTGCCGGCAGTCGGGGCAGCAGTGGCACAGATACGCAGTATTTT.

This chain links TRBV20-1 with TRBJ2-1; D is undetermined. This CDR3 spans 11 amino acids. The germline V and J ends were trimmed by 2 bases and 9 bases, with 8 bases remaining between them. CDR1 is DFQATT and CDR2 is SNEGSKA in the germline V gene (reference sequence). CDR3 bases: TGCAGTGCTAGATCATGGAGTGAGCAGTTCTTC. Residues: CSARSWSEQFF.

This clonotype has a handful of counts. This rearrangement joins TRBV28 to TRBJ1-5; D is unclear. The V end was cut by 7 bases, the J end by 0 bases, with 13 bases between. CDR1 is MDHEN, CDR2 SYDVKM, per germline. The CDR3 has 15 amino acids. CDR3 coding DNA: TGTGCCAGCAAGTATCGGAGCGGTAGCAATCAGCCCCAGCATTTT. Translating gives CASKYRSGSNQPQHF.

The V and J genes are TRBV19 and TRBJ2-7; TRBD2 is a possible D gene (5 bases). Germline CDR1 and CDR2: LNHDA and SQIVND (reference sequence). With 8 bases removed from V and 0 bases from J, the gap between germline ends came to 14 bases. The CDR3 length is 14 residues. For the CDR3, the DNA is TGTGCCAGTGCAGATACGGGGTCCTCCTACGAGCAGTACTTC. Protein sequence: CASADTGSSYEQYF.

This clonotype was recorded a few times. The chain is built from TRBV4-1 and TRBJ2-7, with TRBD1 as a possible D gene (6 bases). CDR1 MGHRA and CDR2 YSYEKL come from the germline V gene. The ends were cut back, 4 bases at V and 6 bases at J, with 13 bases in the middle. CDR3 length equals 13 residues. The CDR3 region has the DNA TGCGCCAGCAGCCGCACAGGGACGATCGAGCAGTACTTC. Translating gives CASSRTGTIEQYF.

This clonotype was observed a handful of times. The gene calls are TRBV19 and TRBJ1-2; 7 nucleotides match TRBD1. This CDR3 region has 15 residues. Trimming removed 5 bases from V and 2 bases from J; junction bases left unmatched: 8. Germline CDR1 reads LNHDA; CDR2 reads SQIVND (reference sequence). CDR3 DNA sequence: TGTGCCAGTAGTCTACGACAGGGAGCCAACTATGGCTACACCTTC. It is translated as CASSLRQGANYGYTF. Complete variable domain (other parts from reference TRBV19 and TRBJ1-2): DGGITQSPKYLFRKEGQNVTLSCEQNLNHDAMYWYRQDPGQGLRLIYYSQIVNDFQKGDIAEGYSVSREKKESFPLTVTSAQKNPTAFYLCASSLRQGANYGYTFGSGTRLTVV.

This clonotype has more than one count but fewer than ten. Here the CDR3 reads CASSLEVRGGYEQYF. The CDR3 nucleotides are TGCGCCAGCAGCTTGGAGGTCAGGGGAGGCTACGAGCAGTACTTC. The rearrangement uses TRBV5-1 and TRBJ2-7; perhaps D is TRBD1 or TRBD2 (6 bases each). The V gene's germline CDR1 is SGHRS and CDR2 YFSETQ. The CDR3 runs to 15 residues. The germline V and J ends were trimmed by 0 bases and 3 bases, with 13 bases remaining between them.

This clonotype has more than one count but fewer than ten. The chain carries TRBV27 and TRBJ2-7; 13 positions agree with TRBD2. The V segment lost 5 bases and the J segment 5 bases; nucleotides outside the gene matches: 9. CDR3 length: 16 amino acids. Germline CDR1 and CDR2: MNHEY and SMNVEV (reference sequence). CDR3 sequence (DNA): TGTGCCAGCAGTCCACTACTAGCGGGAGGGCCCCACGAGCAGTACTTC. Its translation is CASSPLLAGGPHEQYF.

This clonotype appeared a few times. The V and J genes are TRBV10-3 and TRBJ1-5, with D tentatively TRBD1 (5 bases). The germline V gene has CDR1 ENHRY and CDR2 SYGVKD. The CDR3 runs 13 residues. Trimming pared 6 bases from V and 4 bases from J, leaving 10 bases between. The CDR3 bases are TGTGCCATCAGGAGCCGGGGGAATCAGCCCCAGCATTTT. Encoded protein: CAIRSRGNQPQHF.

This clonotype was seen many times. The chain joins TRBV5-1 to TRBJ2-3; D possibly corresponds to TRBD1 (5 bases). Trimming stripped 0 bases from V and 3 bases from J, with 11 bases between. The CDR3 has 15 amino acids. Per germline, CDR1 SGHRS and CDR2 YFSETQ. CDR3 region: CASSLAGYRTDTQYF. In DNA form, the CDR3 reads TGCGCCAGCAGCTTGGCTGGCTACAGGACAGATACGCAGTATTTT.

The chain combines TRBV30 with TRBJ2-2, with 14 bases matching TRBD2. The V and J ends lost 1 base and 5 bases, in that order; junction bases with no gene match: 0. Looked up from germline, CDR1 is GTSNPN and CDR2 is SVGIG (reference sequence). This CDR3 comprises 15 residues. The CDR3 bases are TGTGCCTGGAGTGGACTAGCGGGAGGGACCGGGGAGCTGTTTTTT. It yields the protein CAWSGLAGGTGELFF.

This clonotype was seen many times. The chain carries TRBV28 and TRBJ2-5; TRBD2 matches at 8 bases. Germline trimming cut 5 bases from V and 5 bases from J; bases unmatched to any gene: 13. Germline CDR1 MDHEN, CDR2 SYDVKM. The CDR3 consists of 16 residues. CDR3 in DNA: TGTGCCAGCAGTCGGTCAGCGGGAGTGGTTGGGGAGACCCAGTACTTC. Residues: CASSRSAGVVGETQYF.

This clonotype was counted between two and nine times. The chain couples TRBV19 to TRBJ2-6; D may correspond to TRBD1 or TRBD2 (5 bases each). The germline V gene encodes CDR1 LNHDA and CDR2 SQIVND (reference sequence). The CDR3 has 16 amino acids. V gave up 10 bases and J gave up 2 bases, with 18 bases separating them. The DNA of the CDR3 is TGTGCCACCTCTGGCCCGCAGGGAGCTGGGGCCAACGTCCTGACTTTC. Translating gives CATSGPQGAGANVLTF.

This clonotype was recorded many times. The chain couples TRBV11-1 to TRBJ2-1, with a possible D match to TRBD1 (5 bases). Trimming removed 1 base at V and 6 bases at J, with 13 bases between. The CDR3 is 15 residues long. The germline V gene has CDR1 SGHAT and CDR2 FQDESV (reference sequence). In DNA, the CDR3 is TGTGCCAGCAGCTTAGGCAGGGTAGGGGTCAATGAGCAGTTCTTC. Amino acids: CASSLGRVGVNEQFF.

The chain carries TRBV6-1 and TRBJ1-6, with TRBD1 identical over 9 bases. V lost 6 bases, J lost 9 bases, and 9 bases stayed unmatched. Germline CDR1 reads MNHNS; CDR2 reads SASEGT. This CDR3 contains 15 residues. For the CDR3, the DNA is TGTGCCAGCAGAAGGCCGGGACAGGGAATTTCACCCCTCCACTTT. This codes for CASRRPGQGISPLHF.